One T cell receptor (beta chain) is described in this entry. The sample originates from a study of blood T cell repertoires in COVID-19. V was clipped by 4 bases and J by 8 bases, with 14 bases between them. Germline V gives CDR1 MNHEY, CDR2 SVGAGI. The CDR3 covers 14 residues. Method: immunoSEQ multiplex PCR; TCRdb's copy keeps in-frame clones and lacks some. Of roughly 18,000 clones listed, under 95% are singletons. This TCR derives from a human donor in a cohort sampled during active COVID-19. The sample consisted of peripheral blood. V and J are TRBV6-5 and TRBJ1-4; D is undetermined. DNA for the CDR3: TGTGCCAGCAGTTCCCGCGGGTGGTACGAAAAACTGTTTTTT. It yields the protein CASSSRGWYEKLFF.